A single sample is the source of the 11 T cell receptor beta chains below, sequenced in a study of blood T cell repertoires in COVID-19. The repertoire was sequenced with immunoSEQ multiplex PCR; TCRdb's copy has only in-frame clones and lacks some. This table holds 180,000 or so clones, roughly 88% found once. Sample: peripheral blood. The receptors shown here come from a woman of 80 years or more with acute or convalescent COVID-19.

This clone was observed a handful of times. This CDR3 reads CASTRGGGGEKLFF. The CDR3 DNA reads TGTGCCAGCACTCGGGGGGGAGGAGGTGAAAAACTGTTTTTT. V is TRBV2 and J is TRBJ1-4, with D perhaps matching TRBD1 (5 bases). V shed 7 bases and J shed 7 bases, with 16 bases lying between them. Per germline, CDR1 SNHLY and CDR2 FYNNEI. This CDR3 has 14 amino acids.

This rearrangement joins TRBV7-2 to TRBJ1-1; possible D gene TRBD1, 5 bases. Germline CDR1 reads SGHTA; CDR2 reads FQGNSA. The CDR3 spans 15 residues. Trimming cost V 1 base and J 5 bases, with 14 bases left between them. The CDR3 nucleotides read TGTGCCAGCAGCTTAGAGTTTCGGGGGGAGACTGAAGCTTTCTTT. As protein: CASSLEFRGETEAFF.

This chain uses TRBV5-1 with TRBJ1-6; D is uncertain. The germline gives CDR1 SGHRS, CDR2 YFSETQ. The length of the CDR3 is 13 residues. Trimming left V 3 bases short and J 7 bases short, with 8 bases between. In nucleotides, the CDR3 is TGCGCCAGCAGCTCCCAGGCGAATTCACCCCTCCACTTT. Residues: CASSSQANSPLHF.

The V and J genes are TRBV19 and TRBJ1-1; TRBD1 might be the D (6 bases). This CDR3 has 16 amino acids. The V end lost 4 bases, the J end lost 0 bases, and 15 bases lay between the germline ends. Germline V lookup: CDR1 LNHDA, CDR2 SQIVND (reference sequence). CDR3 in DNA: TGTGCCAGTAGTAGACGGACAGAGATAATGAACACTGAAGCTTTCTTT. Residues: CASSRRTEIMNTEAFF.

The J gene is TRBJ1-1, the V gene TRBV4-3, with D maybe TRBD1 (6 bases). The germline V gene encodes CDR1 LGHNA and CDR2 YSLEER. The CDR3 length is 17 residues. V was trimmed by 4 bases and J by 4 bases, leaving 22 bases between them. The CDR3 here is CASSPSWSGVSSTEAFF. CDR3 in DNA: TGCGCCAGCAGCCCGTCGTGGTCAGGGGTCTCTAGCACTGAAGCTTTCTTT.

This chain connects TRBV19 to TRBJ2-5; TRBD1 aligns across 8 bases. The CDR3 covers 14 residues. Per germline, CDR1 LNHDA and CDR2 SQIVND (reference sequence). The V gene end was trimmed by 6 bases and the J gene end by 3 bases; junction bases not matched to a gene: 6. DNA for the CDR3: TGTGCCAGTAGGGTCCCGGGACAGGAAGAGACCCAGTACTTC. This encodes CASRVPGQEETQYF.

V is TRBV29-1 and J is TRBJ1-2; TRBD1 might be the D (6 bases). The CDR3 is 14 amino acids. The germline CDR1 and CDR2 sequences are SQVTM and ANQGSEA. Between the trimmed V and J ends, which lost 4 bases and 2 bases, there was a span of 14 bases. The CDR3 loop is CSVGTAPTNYGYTF. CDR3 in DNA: TGCAGCGTTGGGACAGCCCCTACCAACTATGGCTACACCTTC. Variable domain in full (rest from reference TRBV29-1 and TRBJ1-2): SAVISQKPSRDICQRGTSLTIQCQVDSQVTMMFWYRQQPGQSLTLIATANQGSEATYESGFVIDKFPISRPNLTFSTLTVSNMSPEDSSIYLCSVGTAPTNYGYTFGSGTRLTVV.

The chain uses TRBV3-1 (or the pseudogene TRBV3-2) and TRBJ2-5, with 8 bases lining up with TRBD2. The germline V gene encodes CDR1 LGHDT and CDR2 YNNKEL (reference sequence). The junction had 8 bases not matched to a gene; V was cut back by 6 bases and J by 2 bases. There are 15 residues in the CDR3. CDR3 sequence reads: CASRRSGEGQETQYF. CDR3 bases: TGTGCCAGCAGACGTAGCGGGGAGGGGCAAGAGACCCAGTACTTC.

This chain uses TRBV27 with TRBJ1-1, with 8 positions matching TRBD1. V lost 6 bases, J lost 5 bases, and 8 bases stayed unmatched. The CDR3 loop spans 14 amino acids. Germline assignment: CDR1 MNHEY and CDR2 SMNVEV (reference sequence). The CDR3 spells CASSRDRRKTEAFF. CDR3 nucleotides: TGTGCCAGCAGCCGGGACAGGCGAAAGACTGAAGCTTTCTTT.

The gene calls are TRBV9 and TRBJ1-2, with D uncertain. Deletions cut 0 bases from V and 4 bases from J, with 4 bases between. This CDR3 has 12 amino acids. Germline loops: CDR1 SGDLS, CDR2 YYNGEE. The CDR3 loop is CASSVAGYGYTF. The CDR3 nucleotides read TGTGCCAGCAGCGTAGCGGGCTATGGCTACACCTTC.

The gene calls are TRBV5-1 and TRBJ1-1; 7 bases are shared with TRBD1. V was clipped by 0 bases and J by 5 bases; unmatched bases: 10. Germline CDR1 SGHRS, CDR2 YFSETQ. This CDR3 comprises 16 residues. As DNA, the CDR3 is TGCGCCAGCAGCTTGGACCCCGGGACAGATAGTACTGAAGCTTTCTTT. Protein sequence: CASSLDPGTDSTEAFF.